These T cell receptor beta chains were read from a single sample in a study of blood T cell repertoires in COVID-19. Repertoires were generated with immunoSEQ multiplex PCR, while TCRdb's copy carries only in-frame clones and drops some. The sample shows approximately 110,000 clones, approximately 83% of them seen only once. The specimen was peripheral blood. The receptors originated from a middle-aged man with acute or convalescent COVID-19. Both conserved end residues are part of each CDR3. The D gene is left open where the match is weak. Not all rows give a size; the values are once, few, many and, for expanded clones, a class.

abundance: .; j_gene: TRBJ2-3; d_gene: .; v_gene: TRBV28; CDR3aa: CASSPGWEETDTQYF; CDR3nt: TGTGCCAGCAGCCCAGGGTGGGAGGAAACAGATACGCAGTATTTT
abundance: few; j_gene: TRBJ1-6; d_gene: .; v_gene: TRBV2; CDR3aa: CASSEGGPHNSPLHF; CDR3nt: TGTGCCAGCAGTGAAGGAGGGCCGCATAATTCACCCCTCCACTTT
abundance: few; j_gene: TRBJ1-2; d_gene: TRBD1; v_gene: TRBV28; CDR3aa: CASSFKDRHYGYTF; CDR3nt: TGTGCCAGCAGTTTCAAGGACAGGCACTATGGCTACACCTTC
abundance: .; j_gene: TRBJ2-1; d_gene: .; v_gene: TRBV7-6; CDR3aa: CASSSLPQVVLAYNEQFF; CDR3nt: TGTGCCAGCAGCTCGTTGCCTCAGGTTGTATTGGCCTACAATGAGCAGTTCTTC
abundance: .; j_gene: TRBJ1-1; d_gene: .; v_gene: TRBV30; CDR3aa: CAWSRSGATEAFF; CDR3nt: TGTGCCTGGTCCCGTTCAGGGGCGACTGAAGCTTTCTTT
abundance: .; j_gene: TRBJ2-2; d_gene: TRBD1; v_gene: TRBV13; CDR3aa: CASSLAGQGESWELFF; CDR3nt: TGTGCCAGCAGCTTAGCCGGACAGGGGGAAAGTTGGGAGCTGTTTTTT
abundance: .; j_gene: TRBJ2-1; d_gene: .; v_gene: TRBV6-5; CDR3aa: CASSAGTSYNEQFF; CDR3nt: TGTGCCAGTTCCGCCGGGACTTCATACAATGAGCAGTTCTTC
abundance: .; j_gene: TRBJ1-2; d_gene: TRBD1; v_gene: TRBV7-9; CDR3aa: CASSFHRGHVYGYTF; CDR3nt: TGTGCCAGCAGCTTTCACAGGGGGCATGTCTATGGCTACACCTTC
abundance: .; j_gene: TRBJ1-5; d_gene: .; v_gene: TRBV28; CDR3aa: CASSFGSLADQPQHF; CDR3nt: TGTGCCAGCAGTTTTGGCAGCTTAGCTGATCAGCCCCAGCATTTT
abundance: .; j_gene: TRBJ2-1; d_gene: TRBD2; v_gene: TRBV3-1/TRBV3-2; CDR3aa: CASSLRLAGGRSYNEQFF; CDR3nt: TGTGCCAGCAGCCTGCGACTAGCGGGGGGCCGCTCCTACAATGAGCAGTTCTTC
abundance: .; j_gene: TRBJ2-7; d_gene: .; v_gene: TRBV6-1; CDR3aa: CASSEPPQGAHEQYF; CDR3nt: TGTGCCAGCAGTGAGCCCCCACAGGGCGCCCACGAGCAGTACTTC
abundance: .; j_gene: TRBJ1-6; d_gene: .; v_gene: TRBV11-3; CDR3aa: CASSLEAGQSPLHF; CDR3nt: TGTGCCAGCAGCTTAGAAGCAGGCCAATCACCCCTCCACTTT
abundance: .; j_gene: TRBJ1-2; d_gene: .; v_gene: TRBV12-5; CDR3aa: CASGLVRGSPRGYTF; CDR3nt: TGTGCTAGTGGTTTGGTAAGGGGCAGTCCGAGGGGCTACACCTTC
abundance: .; j_gene: TRBJ1-3; d_gene: .; v_gene: TRBV7-8; CDR3aa: CASSLDWASSGNTIYF; CDR3nt: TGTGCCAGCAGCTTAGACTGGGCAAGCTCTGGAAACACCATATATTTT
abundance: .; j_gene: TRBJ1-3; d_gene: .; v_gene: TRBV10-3; CDR3aa: CAISGGGAGNTIYF; CDR3nt: TGTGCCATCAGTGGGGGAGGAGCTGGAAACACCATATATTTT
abundance: few; j_gene: TRBJ1-1; d_gene: .; v_gene: TRBV10-1; CDR3aa: CASSENPGTEAFF; CDR3nt: TGCGCCAGCAGTGAAAACCCAGGCACTGAAGCTTTCTTT
abundance: few; j_gene: TRBJ2-3; d_gene: TRBD1; v_gene: TRBV5-5; CDR3aa: CASSWGQRFSTDTQYF; CDR3nt: TGTGCCAGCAGCTGGGGACAGCGCTTTAGCACAGATACGCAGTATTTT
abundance: .; j_gene: TRBJ1-4; d_gene: .; v_gene: TRBV12-3/TRBV12-4; CDR3aa: CASSLREHEKLFF; CDR3nt: TGTGCCAGCAGTTTAAGAGAGCATGAAAAACTGTTTTTT
abundance: .; j_gene: TRBJ2-2; d_gene: .; v_gene: TRBV7-3; CDR3aa: CASSIGTLGTGELFF; CDR3nt: TGTGCCAGCAGCATTGGGACATTGGGCACCGGGGAGCTGTTTTTT
abundance: .; j_gene: TRBJ2-5; d_gene: TRBD1; v_gene: TRBV5-1; CDR3aa: CASSSTGATQETQYF; CDR3nt: TGCGCCAGCAGCTCAACAGGGGCCACACAAGAGACCCAGTACTTC
abundance: .; j_gene: TRBJ2-7; d_gene: .; v_gene: TRBV9; CDR3aa: CASSVEGANIHEQYF; CDR3nt: TGTGCCAGCAGCGTAGAAGGGGCCAATATCCACGAGCAGTACTTC
abundance: few; j_gene: TRBJ1-4; d_gene: TRBD1; v_gene: TRBV6-5; CDR3aa: CASSNETGTNEKLFF; CDR3nt: TGTGCCAGCAGTAACGAGACAGGGACTAATGAAAAACTGTTTTTT